This entry lists 4 T cell receptor beta chains sequenced from one sample in a study of blood T cells in healthy people across ages. Primers used in a second PCR of about 7 to 12 cycles were a sample-barcoded 5' primer and a J-beta primer mix. TCRdb used MiXCR to reprocess the 5' RACE reads, holding one entry per CDR3 protein. The sample lists approximately 800,000 distinct CDR3 sequences; around half were seen once. Specimen: blood. These receptors all stem from an elderly man in good health.

The chain recombines TRBV6-5 with TRBJ2-7; 10 nucleotides align to TRBD2. V gave up 7 bases and J gave up 2 bases; unmatched junction bases: 11. The CDR3 extends over 16 amino acids. CDR1 and CDR2 (germline): MNHEY, SVGAGI. CDR3 amino acids: CASTPHLAGATYEQYF. The CDR3 DNA reads as TGTGCCAGCACTCCCCACCTAGCGGGAGCCACCTACGAGCAGTACTTC.

This clonotype was detected only a few times. The chain links TRBV12-3 or TRBV12-4 to TRBJ1-5; 7 nucleotides align to TRBD1. J gave up 5 bases and V 5 bases, and 21 bases lay outside the gene matches. This CDR3 has 19 amino acids. The chain's CDR3 is CASSAAPRQGGGNDQPQHF. The CDR3 region has the DNA TGTGCCAGCAGTGCCGCACCAAGACAGGGTGGCGGCAATGATCAGCCCCAGCATTTT.

The J gene is TRBJ2-5, the V gene TRBV5-1; no clear D. Trimming removed 0 bases at V and 0 bases at J, with 9 bases between. The CDR3 runs 15 residues. CDR1 and CDR2 (germline): SGHRS, YFSETQ. The CDR3 here is CASSLAGPYQETQYF. The CDR3 nucleotides are TGCGCCAGCAGCTTGGCCGGCCCGTACCAAGAGACCCAGTACTTC.

This clonotype was seen only once. The chain employs TRBV28 and TRBJ2-7, with D unresolved. Germline V gene data show CDR1 as MDHEN and CDR2 as SYDVKM. The CDR3 consists of 13 residues. Trimming left V 6 bases short and J 3 bases short, with 12 bases between. The CDR3 is CASSPPRFYEQYF. In DNA, the CDR3 is TGTGCCAGCAGCCCCCCCCGATTCTACGAGCAGTACTTC.